This TCR beta chain comes out of a study of cytomegalovirus exposure and HLA in healthy donors. Trimming left V 0 bases short and J 4 bases short, with 10 bases between. The CDR3 runs to 14 residues. The V gene's germline CDR1 is SEHNR and CDR2 FQNEAQ (reference sequence). 60 Vbeta and 13 Jbeta primers were used in PCR. Here immunoSEQ multiplex PCR was the method, and the copy in TCRdb shows in-frame clones only, minus some. This sample carries 110,000 or so clones, 70% to 85% of them seen once, and the ten largest clones take about a tenth. This sequence originates from a man aged 40-49 years in good health and CMV-seropositive. This chain links TRBV7-9 with TRBJ2-7; D gene unclear. The specimen sequenced was PBMCs. The CDR3 region is CASSLAQMAYEQYF. CDR3 coding DNA: TGTGCCAGCAGCTTAGCGCAAATGGCATACGAGCAGTACTTC.